The source of this TCR beta chain is a study of shared clonotypes between healthy human individuals. Naive CD8 cells, CD45RO-negative and positively selected for CCR7, excluded terminally differentiated effector memory CD45RA+ cells. The donor cohort consisted entirely of Caucasian adults residing in Nashville, Tennessee. Assay execution proceeded at the deep level. Method: immunoSEQ multiplex PCR; TCRdb's copy keeps in-frame clones and lacks some. The table shows about 700,000 clones, with about 91% occurring only once. This clonotype was obtained from a man aged 25 to 40 in good health. The source material was naive CD8+ T cells sorted from blood.

The CDR3 nucleotides are TGTGCCAGCAGCTTAGGGTGGGCCCAGTACTTC. Translation gives CASSLGWAQYF. The J gene is TRBJ2-5, the V gene TRBV5-6; D is ambiguous. CDR3 length: 11 amino acids. CDR1 SGHDT and CDR2 YYEEEE come from the germline V gene. Trimming pared 2 bases from V and 9 bases from J, leaving 8 bases between. Full variable domain (outside the CDR3, taken from reference TRBV5-6 and TRBJ2-5): DAGVTQSPTHLIKTRGQQVTLRCSPKSGHDTVSWYQQALGQGPQFIFQYYEEEERQRGNFPDRFSGHQFPNYSSELNVNALLLGDSALYLCASSLGWAQYFGPGTRLLVL.